These 7 T cell receptor beta chains share one sample of origin, sequenced in a study of tumor-infiltrating lymphocytes in primary liver carcinoma. The roughly 17-31 mg bulk tissue piece was not sorted before simultaneous RNA and DNA extraction. TCR beta cDNA was made from 400 to 500 ng total RNA with a constant-region primer. The TCR beta library was amplified through three nested multiplex PCR rounds in a modified ARM-PCR procedure. Investigators reported that the first two PCR rounds, at about 9 cycles each, used TRBV1-TRBV30 forward primers with a C-beta reverse primer. TCRdb redid the calling of the multiplex PCR reads with MiXCR, one entry per CDR3 protein. The sample lists 90,000 to 150,000 distinct CDR3 sequences, 50% to 70% occurring once. Specimen: liver tumor tissue from sampling region 1. Subset of the sample: tumor region T1, superior pole. The receptors come from a woman aged 60-75 years with primary liver carcinoma and hepatitis B virus infection.

The J gene is TRBJ1-4, the V gene TRBV19; D uncertain. Trimming left V 3 bases short and J 10 bases short, with 6 bases between. The CDR3 contains 11 residues. CDR1 is LNHDA, CDR2 SQIVND, per germline (reference sequence). CDR3 region: CASSIGGKLFF. DNA for the CDR3: TGTGCCAGTAGTATCGGAGGAAAACTGTTTTTT.

A remark on this clonotype: This may arise from a read error, as a much more abundant clone is one base away. The genes are TRBV28 and TRBJ2-6; tentatively, D is TRBD2 (5 bases). The length of the CDR3 is 15 residues. Germline loops: CDR1 MDHEN, CDR2 SYDVKM. The CDR3 DNA reads as TGTGCCAGCAGTTCGGTGGACTCTGGGACCAACGTCCTGACTTTC. The encoded protein is CASSSVDSGTNVLTF.

This chain connects TRBV11-3 to TRBJ2-4; TRBD1 agrees at 7 bases. The CDR3 has 16 residues. CDR1 is SGHNT and CDR2 is YENEEA in the germline V gene. The junction had 12 bases not matched to a gene; V was cut back by 10 bases and J by 0 bases. The CDR3 protein is CANRTGTALAKNIQYF. CDR3 DNA: TGTGCCAACAGGACGGGGACAGCATTAGCCAAAAACATTCAGTACTTC.

The rearrangement uses TRBV5-4 and TRBJ2-7; TRBD2 matches 8 bases. Germline trimming cut 4 bases from V and 8 bases from J; bases unmatched to any gene: 14. CDR3 length: 15 residues. Germline CDR1 SGHNT, CDR2 YYREEE (reference sequence). CDR3 DNA: TGTGCCAGCAGCATGCCGGGACTAGGGGCCCACAAGCAGTACTTC. It specifies CASSMPGLGAHKQYF.

This clonotype was detected a few times. CDR3 in DNA: TGTGCCAGCAGTTTATCTCGGGACCAAGGGGAAGCTTTCTTT. Protein product: CASSLSRDQGEAFF. The chain joins TRBV28 to TRBJ1-1; TRBD1 might be the D (5 bases). The CDR3 sequence is 14 residues long. Germline V gives CDR1 MDHEN, CDR2 SYDVKM. Deletions cut 1 base from V and 8 bases from J, with 14 bases between.

The V and J genes are TRBV28 and TRBJ2-5; a weak D match, TRBD2 (5 bases). The CDR3 totals 15 residues. V was clipped by 11 bases and J by 5 bases, with 24 bases between them. Per the germline V gene, CDR1 is MDHEN and CDR2 is SYDVKM. CDR3 residues: CAAEASFGGDETQYF. In nucleotides, the CDR3 is TGTGCCGCCGAGGCGAGTTTCGGAGGTGACGAGACCCAGTACTTC.

This chain connects TRBV7-3 to TRBJ2-1; no clear D gene. CDR1 is SGHTA and CDR2 is FQGTGA in the germline V gene. This CDR3 is 15 amino acids long. V was clipped by 4 bases and J by 1 base, with 11 bases between them. The CDR3 loop is CASSSIASSYNEQFF. The DNA of the CDR3 is TGTGCCAGCAGCTCCATAGCTTCTTCCTACAATGAGCAGTTCTTC.